The 14 T cell receptor beta chains below come from one sample, sequenced in a study of cytomegalovirus exposure and HLA in healthy donors. Use of 60 Vbeta and 13 Jbeta primers characterized the PCR. TCRdb's table, derived via immunoSEQ multiplex PCR, lists solely in-frame clones and lacks some. Among roughly 54,000 clones, approximately 80% were seen once, and the ten largest hold 2.9%. The sample was PBMCs. The receptor set was obtained from a man aged 50 or older in good health and CMV-seronegative.

The chain links TRBV29-1 to TRBJ2-4, with a possible D match to TRBD1 (5 bases). Per germline, CDR1 SQVTM and CDR2 ANQGSEA. Trimming took 2 bases from V and 0 from J, leaving 11 bases between them. The CDR3 is 15 residues long. CDR3 DNA sequence: TGCAGCGTTGAATTTGCCAGGGAAGCCAAAAACATTCAGTACTTC. This encodes CSVEFAREAKNIQYF.

V and J are TRBV5-4 and TRBJ1-1, with no clear D. This CDR3 is 14 amino acids long. Trimming took 4 bases from V and 1 from J, leaving 11 bases between them. The germline CDR1 and CDR2 sequences are SGHNT and YYREEE (reference sequence). The CDR3 DNA reads as TGTGCCAGCAGCCCCCCGAGTCCGAACACTGAAGCTTTCTTT. Translation: CASSPPSPNTEAFF.

The chain employs TRBV19 and TRBJ2-7, with 9 bases fitting TRBD2. The length of the CDR3 is 14 residues. V was clipped by 7 bases and J by 2 bases; unmatched bases: 6. CDR1 and CDR2 from the germline V gene are LNHDA and SQIVND (reference sequence). The CDR3 bases are TGTGCCAGTACTTTGACTAGCGGAGCCTACGAGCAGTACTTC. This gives the protein CASTLTSGAYEQYF. The whole variable domain, filled in from reference TRBV19 and TRBJ2-7, reads DGGITQSPKYLFRKEGQNVTLSCEQNLNHDAMYWYRQDPGQGLRLIYYSQIVNDFQKGDIAEGYSVSREKKESFPLTVTSAQKNPTAFYLCASTLTSGAYEQYFGPGTRLTVT.

The gene calls are TRBV29-1 and TRBJ1-1; D remains ambiguous. The CDR3 is made up of 12 amino acids. Germline CDR1 reads SQVTM; CDR2 reads ANQGSEA. The V and J ends lost 5 bases and 1 base respectively, with 8 bases between them. CDR3 DNA sequence: TGCAGCGTTTCCCCCTGGAACACTGAAGCTTTCTTT. Encoded protein: CSVSPWNTEAFF.

The CDR3 here is CASSEDRVYEQYF. In DNA form, the CDR3 reads TGCGCCAGCAGTGAAGACAGGGTCTACGAGCAGTACTTC. The chain couples TRBV10-2 to TRBJ2-7; TRBD1 aligns across 7 bases. V gave up 3 bases and J gave up 3 bases; unmatched junction bases: 2. The CDR3 sequence is 13 residues long. Germline lookup yields CDR1 WSHSY and CDR2 SAAADI.

The chain recombines TRBV7-3 with TRBJ1-4; tentatively, D is TRBD1 (6 bases). Trimming shortened V by 5 bases and J by 4 bases, and 17 bases separated the two germline ends. Germline lookup yields CDR1 SGHTA and CDR2 FQGTGA. The CDR3 has 16 residues. The DNA of the CDR3 is TGTGCCAGCAGCCCACGGGGGGCGCACGGTAATGAAAAACTGTTTTTT. Encoded protein: CASSPRGAHGNEKLFF. Using reference TRBV7-3 and TRBJ1-4 for the parts outside the CDR3, the full variable domain is GAGVSQTPSNKVTEKGKYVELRCDPISGHTALYWYRQSLGQGPEFLIYFQGTGAADDSGLPNDRFFAVRPEGSVSTLKIQRTERGDSAVYLCASSPRGAHGNEKLFFGSGTQLSVL.

The CDR3: CRGQGGNEQYF. CDR3 nucleotide sequence: TGCAGGGGACAGGGGGGAAACGAGCAGTACTTC. J is TRBJ2-7 and V is TRBV20-1, with 11 bases aligning to TRBD1. The CDR3 spans 11 residues. The germline V gene encodes CDR1 DFQATT and CDR2 SNEGSKA (reference sequence).

This clone was seen a single time. CDR3 sequence reads: CAISFRDRAYNEQFF. The CDR3 bases are TGTGCCATCAGTTTCCGGGACAGAGCCTACAATGAGCAGTTCTTC. This chain links TRBV10-3 with TRBJ2-1; TRBD1 agrees at 7 bases. V was clipped by 5 bases and J by 2 bases; unmatched bases: 6. The CDR3 is 15 residues long. In germline, CDR1 is ENHRY, CDR2 SYGVKD.

The chain recombines TRBV10-3 with TRBJ1-1, with a weak D call TRBD1 (6 bases). V was cut by 3 bases and J by 6 bases, with 14 bases left in between. The CDR3 covers 14 residues. From germline, CDR1 is ENHRY and CDR2 SYGVKD. The CDR3 sequence: CAISDSITGSEAFF. DNA for the CDR3: TGTGCCATCAGTGATTCCATCACAGGGTCTGAAGCTTTCTTT.

V usage is TRBV6-6 and J usage is TRBJ1-1; 8 bases match TRBD1. The V and J ends lost 2 bases and 1 base, in that order; junction bases with no gene match: 0. CDR3 length: 14 amino acids. Germline lookup yields CDR1 MNHNY and CDR2 SVGAGI (reference sequence). CDR3 nucleotide sequence: TGTGCCAGCAGTTACGGACAGGGGAACACTGAAGCTTTCTTT. It codes for CASSYGQGNTEAFF.

This clone was counted a single time. This chain connects TRBV10-3 to TRBJ2-1; 8 bases align to TRBD2. This CDR3 contains 15 residues. After removal of 6 bases from V and 5 bases from J, the junction contained 9 bases not matched to a gene. From germline, CDR1 is ENHRY and CDR2 SYGVKD. The CDR3 loop is CAIRNIAGSNNEQFF. For the CDR3, the DNA is TGTGCCATCAGAAATATAGCGGGGAGTAACAATGAGCAGTTCTTC.

This clone was seen a single time. This chain uses TRBV15 with TRBJ2-5; D call uncertain. There are 12 residues in the CDR3. The V end lost 4 bases, the J end lost 5 bases, and 8 bases lay between the germline ends. From germline, CDR1 is LNHNV and CDR2 YYDKDF (reference sequence). CDR3 DNA sequence: TGTGCCACCAGCATCGCTATGGAGACCCAGTACTTC. This gives the protein CATSIAMETQYF.

The chain couples TRBV18 to TRBJ2-5, with 10 bases identical to TRBD1. V was clipped by 3 bases and J by 5 bases; unmatched bases: 6. Germline V gene lookup returns CDR1 KGHSH and CDR2 LQKENI. The CDR3 has 15 residues. The CDR3 spells CASSPMTGGWETQYF. CDR3 bases: TGTGCCAGCTCACCCATGACAGGGGGCTGGGAGACCCAGTACTTC.

The count of this clone is one. The chain combines TRBV4-1 with TRBJ2-2; tentative D call: TRBD1 (7 bases). The CDR3 extends over 18 amino acids. V shed 0 bases and J shed 6 bases, with 20 bases lying between them. Looked up from germline, CDR1 is MGHRA and CDR2 is YSYEKL. CDR3 DNA sequence: TGCGCCAGCAGCCAAGAAGGAGGGCCAGGGGGGTTATCCGGGGAGCTGTTTTTT. Encoded protein: CASSQEGGPGGLSGELFF.